This TCR beta chain appears in the sequencing data of a study of CD8+ T cells in alopecia areata. Treatment here: oral pan-JAK inhibitor, 5-10 mg twice daily. Findings and caveats of the study: Possibly because of HLA-related factors, TCR sharing was less clear across patients than in mice.

It was cDNA, reverse transcribed from extracted RNA, that served as the sequencing template. The data were produced by immunoSEQ multiplex PCR, yet TCRdb's version contains in-frame clones alone and is incomplete. The profile shows roughly 190,000 clones, around 64% of them singletons. Regarding this clone: Antigen specificity is unknown.

This CDR3 comprises 14 residues. The V gene end was trimmed by 6 bases and the J gene end by 4 bases; junction bases not matched to a gene: 3. Germline CDR1 is SGHDT and CDR2 is YYEEEE. The material sequenced was CD4+ T cells sorted from blood, taken between weeks 47 and 50, from a patient treated with tofacitinib. The chain has TRBV5-6 and TRBJ2-2; 10 bases agree with TRBD1. This TCR derives from a human donor with alopecia areata. The CDR3 reads CASIGTGATGELFF. CDR3 DNA sequence: TGTGCCAGCATCGGGACAGGGGCCACCGGGGAGCTGTTTTTT.